The 8 T cell receptor beta chains reported below all come from one sample, sequenced in a study of cytomegalovirus exposure and HLA in healthy donors. The protocol was immunoSEQ multiplex PCR, while the TCRdb copy is restricted to in-frame clones and leaves out a portion. The table lists a few hundred thousand clones, more than 80% of them singletons. Sequencing was performed on PBMCs. The receptors come from a woman aged 18-29 years in good health and CMV-seronegative.

The chain uses TRBV7-6 and TRBJ2-1; TRBD1 agrees at 7 bases. The CDR3 runs 14 residues. Germline V gene data show CDR1 as SGHVS and CDR2 as FNYEAQ. Germline trimming cut 5 bases from V and 9 bases from J; bases unmatched to any gene: 10. Written as DNA, the CDR3 is TGTGCCAGCAGCCCCCGACAGGGAAGAAGTGAGCAGTTCTTC. Protein: CASSPRQGRSEQFF.

This clone was observed many times. V is TRBV21-1 and J is TRBJ2-7; no check of the table's D call, TRBD1, against the DNA was made. TRBV21-1 is a documented pseudogene. The CDR3 totals 14 residues. In DNA, the CDR3 is TGTGCCAGCAGCAAGAGAGCTTGGGGCGGCGAGCAGTACTTC. Residues: CASSKRAWGGEQYF.

This chain links TRBV29-1 with TRBJ1-1; D is ambiguous. Deletions cut 4 bases from V and 7 bases from J, with 19 bases between. CDR1 and CDR2 from the germline V gene are SQVTM and ANQGSEA. The length of the CDR3 is 14 residues. CDR3 DNA sequence: TGCAGCGTTGTTCCTAAGACGGAGAAAAGTGAAGCTTTCTTT. Translation gives CSVVPKTEKSEAFF.

The count of this clone is one. J is TRBJ1-2 and V is TRBV7-2; 9 bases are a match to TRBD1. Trimming removed 4 bases from V and 5 bases from J; junction bases left unmatched: 5. The CDR3 runs to 14 residues. CDR1 and CDR2 from the germline V gene are SGHTA and FQGNSA. CDR3 nucleotides: TGTGCCAGCAGCTCCCGGGACAGGGTTTATGGCTACACCTTC. Encoded protein: CASSSRDRVYGYTF.

This clone appeared a few times. V usage is TRBV12-5 and J usage is TRBJ1-2, with D uncertain. The CDR3 consists of 14 residues. Germline V lookup: CDR1 LGHNT, CDR2 FRNRAP. Trimming removed 4 bases from V and 12 bases from J, with 21 bases in between. The DNA of the CDR3 is TGTGCTAGTGGTTCACCTGCGACACCGGCCACCCACACCTTC. Amino acid sequence: CASGSPATPATHTF. The variable domain in full, with the rest retrieved from reference TRBV12-5 and TRBJ1-2, is DARVTQTPRHKVTEMGQEVTMRCQPILGHNTVFWYRQTMMQGLELLAYFRNRAPLDDSGMPKDRFSAEMPDATLATLKIQPSEPRDSAVYFCASGSPATPATHTFGSGTRLTVV.

This clone has just a few counts. This sequence joins TRBV4-2 and TRBJ1-5; D is possibly TRBD1 (5 bases). The CDR3 has 15 amino acids. Trimming removed 5 bases from V and 0 bases from J, with 11 bases in between. Germline V gene lookup returns CDR1 LGHNA and CDR2 YNFKEQ. The CDR3 is CASSGDSNSNQPQHF. In DNA, the CDR3 is TGTGCCAGCAGCGGAGACAGTAATAGCAATCAGCCCCAGCATTTT.

V usage is TRBV11-2 and J usage is TRBJ2-7; weak D call: TRBD1 (6 bases). CDR1 is SGHAT, CDR2 FQNNGV, per germline. V lost 5 bases, J lost 3 bases, and 17 bases lay in between. This CDR3 spans 15 amino acids. This CDR3 reads CASSPGAGWGYEQYF. In nucleotides, the CDR3 is TGTGCCAGCAGCCCAGGGGCAGGCTGGGGCTACGAGCAGTACTTC.

J is TRBJ2-7 and V is TRBV11-3; D is uncertain. Trimming left V 4 bases short and J 2 bases short, with 6 bases between. The CDR3 runs to 12 residues. The germline CDR1 and CDR2 sequences are SGHNT and YENEEA. This chain's CDR3 is CASSSNPYEQYF. The CDR3 nucleotides are TGTGCCAGCAGCTCAAATCCCTACGAGCAGTACTTC.